The next 8 T cell receptor beta chains were all read from a single sample in a study of blood T cell repertoires in COVID-19. Produced via immunoSEQ multiplex PCR; TCRdb's table is partial and in-frame only. Among around 220,000 clones listed, around 87% were seen once. Material: peripheral blood. Receptors originate from a woman between 50 and 59 years old with COVID-19, enrolled during active disease.

The chain joins TRBV7-2 to TRBJ1-3; 7 bases map to TRBD1. The CDR3 has 18 residues. Germline CDR1 is SGHTA and CDR2 is FQGNSA. J lost 0 bases, V lost 2 bases, and 10 bases had no gene match. The CDR3 region is CASSLIRRDRVSGNTIYF. CDR3 in DNA: TGTGCCAGCAGCTTAATCAGGCGCGACAGGGTCTCTGGAAACACCATATATTTT.

The sample holds one count of this clone. This chain joins TRBV6-5 and TRBJ1-2; a possible D gene is TRBD1 (5 bases). Per the germline V gene, CDR1 is MNHEY and CDR2 is SVGAGI. The germline V and J ends were trimmed by 3 bases and 6 bases, with 17 bases remaining between them. The CDR3 has 15 amino acids. CDR3 nucleotides: TGTGCCAGCAGTTATCGAGCTCCAGGGCGTAATGGCTACACCTTC. This translates into CASSYRAPGRNGYTF.

The chain links TRBV11-3 to TRBJ2-3; tentatively, D is TRBD1 (5 bases). Trimming stripped 3 bases from V and 6 bases from J, with 10 bases between. The CDR3 extends over 13 amino acids. Germline values: CDR1 SGHNT, CDR2 YENEEA. Here the CDR3 DNA reads TGTGCCAGCAGCTTGAAGGGGCGTGATACGCAGTATTTT. As protein: CASSLKGRDTQYF.

This chain uses TRBV4-1 with TRBJ1-4; 9 bases align to TRBD1. Germline V gene data show CDR1 as MGHRA and CDR2 as YSYEKL. V was pared by 5 bases and J by 8 bases, with 9 bases of the junction left unmatched. This CDR3 has 15 amino acids. CDR3 loop: CASSKGQGMREKLFF. Written as DNA, the CDR3 is TGCGCCAGCAGCAAAGGACAGGGGATGAGGGAAAAACTGTTTTTT.

This sequence joins TRBV12-3 or TRBV12-4 and TRBJ2-1; D ambiguous. Trimming cost V 3 bases and J 8 bases, with 11 bases left between them. The CDR3 spans 13 residues. The CDR3: CASSLSPLYEQFF. CDR3 sequence (DNA): TGTGCCAGCAGTTTGAGCCCCCTATATGAGCAGTTCTTC.

V gene TRBV29-1 combines with J gene TRBJ2-3; 10 bases align to TRBD2. This CDR3 has 16 amino acids. J gave up 2 bases and V 3 bases, and 8 bases lay outside the gene matches. Per the germline V gene, CDR1 is SQVTM and CDR2 is ANQGSEA. CDR3 sequence reads: CSVELGTSAITDTQYF. Written as DNA, the CDR3 is TGCAGCGTTGAGTTAGGGACTAGCGCCATCACAGATACGCAGTATTTT.

The genes are TRBV5-4 and TRBJ2-2; 8 bases fit TRBD1. CDR3 size: 17 residues. The germline CDR1 and CDR2 sequences are SGHNT and YYREEE (reference sequence). The junction had 9 bases not matched to a gene; V was cut back by 4 bases and J by 1 base. As DNA, the CDR3 is TGTGCCAGCAGCCCGGATCCGGACAGGGTGAACACCGGGGAGCTGTTTTTT. It specifies CASSPDPDRVNTGELFF. Using reference TRBV5-4 and TRBJ2-2 for the parts outside the CDR3, the full variable domain is ETGVTQSPTHLIKTRGQQVTLRCSSQSGHNTVSWYQQALGQGPQFIFQYYREEENGRGNFPPRFSGLQFPNYSSELNVNALELDDSALYLCASSPDPDRVNTGELFFGEGSRLTVL.

The J gene is TRBJ2-7, the V gene TRBV7-2, with 8 bases matching TRBD1. Germline V gives CDR1 SGHTA, CDR2 FQGNSA. The CDR3 has 15 residues. J lost 4 bases, V lost 5 bases, and 10 bases had no gene match. The CDR3: CASSMWQGAYYEQYF. CDR3 nucleotides: TGTGCCAGCAGCATGTGGCAGGGGGCGTATTACGAGCAGTACTTC.